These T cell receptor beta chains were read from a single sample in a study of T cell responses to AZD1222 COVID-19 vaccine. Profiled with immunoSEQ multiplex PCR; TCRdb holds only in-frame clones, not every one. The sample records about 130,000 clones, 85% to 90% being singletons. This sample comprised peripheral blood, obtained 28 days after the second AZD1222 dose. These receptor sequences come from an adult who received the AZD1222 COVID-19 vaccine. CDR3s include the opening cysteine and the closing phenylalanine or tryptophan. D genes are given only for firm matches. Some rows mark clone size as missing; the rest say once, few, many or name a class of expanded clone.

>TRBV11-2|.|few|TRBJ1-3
CASSPGSASGNTIYF
TGTGCCAGCAGTCCAGGGAGCGCCTCTGGAAACACCATATATTTT
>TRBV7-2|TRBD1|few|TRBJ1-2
CASSPRQGLGYGYTF
TGTGCCAGCAGCCCAAGACAGGGACTCGGCTATGGCTACACCTTC
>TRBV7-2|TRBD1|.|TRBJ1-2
CASSRQGAMGYTF
TGTGCCAGCAGCAGACAGGGGGCGATGGGCTACACCTTC
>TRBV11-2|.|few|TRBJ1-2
CASSGRRTNNYGYTF
TGTGCCAGCAGCGGTCGCAGGACCAATAACTATGGCTACACCTTC
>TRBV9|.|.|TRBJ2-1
CASSWGGQVEYNEQFF
TGTGCCAGCAGTTGGGGGGGACAGGTTGAATACAATGAGCAGTTCTTC
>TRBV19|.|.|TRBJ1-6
CASTTDFNSPLHF
TGTGCCAGTACGACAGACTTTAATTCACCCCTCCACTTT
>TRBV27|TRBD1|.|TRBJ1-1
CASSPTFDRVAFF
TGTGCCAGCAGTCCCACCTTCGACAGGGTTGCTTTCTTT
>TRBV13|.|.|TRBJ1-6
CASSIYTPGGSPLHF
TGTGCCAGCAGCATATATACCCCTGGGGGATCACCCCTCCACTTT
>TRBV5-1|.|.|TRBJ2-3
CASSLPLDTQYF
TGCGCCAGCAGCTTGCCTTTAGATACGCAGTATTTT
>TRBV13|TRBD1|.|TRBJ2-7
CASSGSGTGGYEQYF
TGTGCCAGCAGCGGATCCGGGACAGGAGGATACGAGCAGTACTTC
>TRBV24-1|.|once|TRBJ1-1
CATSDFENTEAFF
TGTGCCACCAGTGATTTCGAGAACACTGAAGCTTTCTTT
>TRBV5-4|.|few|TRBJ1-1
CASSPLNTEAFF
TGTGCCAGCAGCCCACTGAACACTGAAGCTTTCTTT
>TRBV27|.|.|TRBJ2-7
CATRGAYEQYF
TGTGCCACAAGGGGGGCTTACGAGCAGTACTTC
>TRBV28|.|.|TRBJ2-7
CASSSGAYEQYF
TGTGCCAGCAGTTCTGGGGCCTACGAGCAGTACTTC
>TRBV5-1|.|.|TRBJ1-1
CASSSNITEAFF
TGCGCCAGCAGCTCTAATATCACTGAAGCTTTCTTT
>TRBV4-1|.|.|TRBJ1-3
CASSQDLSSLFGNTIYF
TGCGCCAGCAGCCAAGATCTTTCCAGCCTTTTTGGAAACACCATATATTTT
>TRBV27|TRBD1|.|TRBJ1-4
CASSLLYRGMSEKLFF
TGTGCCAGCAGTTTACTGTACAGGGGGATGAGCGAAAAACTGTTTTTT
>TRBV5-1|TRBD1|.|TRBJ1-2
CASSSGTGVYGYTF
TGCGCCAGCAGTTCCGGGACAGGGGTTTATGGCTACACCTTC
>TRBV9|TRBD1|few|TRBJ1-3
CASSTRPTGQGAGAGNTIYF
TGTGCCAGCAGCACACGTCCGACAGGGCAGGGGGCCGGGGCTGGAAACACCATATATTTT
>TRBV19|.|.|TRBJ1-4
CASRTAWATNEKLFF
TGTGCCAGCCGCACGGCGTGGGCAACTAATGAAAAACTGTTTTTT
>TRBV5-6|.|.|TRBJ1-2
CASSLARGRYYGYTF
TGTGCCAGCAGCTTGGCGAGGGGCAGGTATTATGGCTACACCTTC
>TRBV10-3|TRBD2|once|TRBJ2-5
CAISESMGRGPQETQYF
TGTGCCATCAGTGAGTCGATGGGGAGGGGACCTCAAGAGACCCAGTACTTC
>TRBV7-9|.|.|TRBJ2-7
CASSPGLPYEQYF
TGTGCCAGCAGCCCCGGGCTCCCCTACGAGCAGTACTTC
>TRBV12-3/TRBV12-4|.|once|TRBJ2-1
CASTEYNEQFF
TGTGCCAGCACAGAATACAATGAGCAGTTCTTC
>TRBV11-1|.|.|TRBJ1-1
CASSLAVGPMNTEAFF
TGTGCCAGCAGCTTAGCGGTGGGGCCGATGAACACTGAAGCTTTCTTT
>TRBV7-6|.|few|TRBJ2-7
CASSSSTGGVYEQYF
TGTGCCAGCAGCTCTTCGACAGGAGGCGTCTACGAGCAGTACTTC
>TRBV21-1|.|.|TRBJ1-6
CASSKEHRDRGKEF
TGTGCCAGCAGCAAAGAGCATCGGGACAGGGGGAAAGAATTT
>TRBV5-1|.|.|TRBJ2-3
CASSWKGTDTQYF
TGCGCCAGCAGCTGGAAAGGCACAGATACGCAGTATTTT
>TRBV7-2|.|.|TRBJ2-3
CASSLIRLDTQYF
TGTGCCAGCAGCTTAATCAGGTTGGATACGCAGTATTTT
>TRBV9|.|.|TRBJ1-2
CASSVGGAYGYTF
TGTGCCAGCAGCGTAGGTGGGGCCTATGGCTACACCTTC
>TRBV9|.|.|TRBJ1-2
CASSGSFLVSQKDGYTF
TGTGCCAGCAGCGGGAGCTTTCTAGTCTCCCAAAAGGATGGCTACACCTTC
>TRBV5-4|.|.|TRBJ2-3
CASSLLSFTDTQYF
TGTGCCAGCAGCTTGTTGAGTTTCACAGATACGCAGTATTTT
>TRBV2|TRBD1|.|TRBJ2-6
CASILIGQGPRVFGGANVLTF
TGTGCCAGCATTTTGATTGGACAGGGGCCAAGGGTTTTTGGTGGGGCCAACGTCCTGACTTTC
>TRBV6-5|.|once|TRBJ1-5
CATKQQFNQPQHF
TGTGCCACCAAACAACAATTCAATCAGCCCCAGCATTTT
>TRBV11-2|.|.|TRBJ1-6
CASSRFRDSSAYNSPLHF
TGTGCCAGCAGCCGCTTCCGGGACTCAAGTGCCTATAATTCACCCCTCCACTTT
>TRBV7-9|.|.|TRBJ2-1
CASRTGGTDYNEQFF
TGTGCCAGCAGGACGGGGGGGACAGACTACAATGAGCAGTTCTTC
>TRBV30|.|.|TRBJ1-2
CACSGTFNYGYTF
TGTGCCTGTTCAGGGACTTTTAACTATGGCTACACCTTC
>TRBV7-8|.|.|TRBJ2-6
CASSYGASGANVLTF
TGTGCCAGCAGCTACGGGGCCTCTGGGGCCAACGTCCTGACTTTC
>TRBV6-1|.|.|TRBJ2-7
CASSLTETYEQYF
TGTGCCAGCAGCTTGACGGAAACCTACGAGCAGTACTTC
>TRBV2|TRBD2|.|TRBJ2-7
CASSGSSGGAYEQYF
TGTGCCAGCAGTGGAAGTAGCGGGGGGGCTTACGAGCAGTACTTC
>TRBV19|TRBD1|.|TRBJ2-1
CASNPGGSYNEQFF
TGTGCCAGTAATCCAGGGGGCTCCTACAATGAGCAGTTCTTC
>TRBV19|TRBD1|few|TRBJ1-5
CASSVPGQGTQPQHF
TGTGCCAGTAGTGTACCGGGACAGGGGACGCAGCCCCAGCATTTT
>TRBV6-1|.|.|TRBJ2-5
CASRAGTRAPYQETQYF
TGTGCCAGCCGTGCAGGAACCAGGGCACCGTACCAAGAGACCCAGTACTTC
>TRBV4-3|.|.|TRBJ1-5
CASSQGATGNQPQHF
TGCGCCAGCAGCCAAGGGGCCACAGGCAATCAGCCCCAGCATTTT
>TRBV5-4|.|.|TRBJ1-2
CASSLGTGPNYGYTF
TGTGCCAGCAGCTTGGGGACGGGACCTAACTATGGCTACACCTTC
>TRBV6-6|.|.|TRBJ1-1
CASSQSLNTEAFF
TGTGCCAGCAGCCAATCACTAAACACTGAAGCTTTCTTT
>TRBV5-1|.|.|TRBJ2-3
CASSEGAGTDTQYF
TGCGCCAGCAGCGAGGGCGCGGGTACAGATACGCAGTATTTT
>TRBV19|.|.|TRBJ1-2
CASSQGSGGYTF
TGTGCCAGTAGTCAGGGATCGGGTGGCTACACCTTC
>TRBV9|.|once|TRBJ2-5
CASSVATGGETQYF
TGTGCCAGCAGCGTAGCTACAGGGGGGGAAACCCAGTACTTC
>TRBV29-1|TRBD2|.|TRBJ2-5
CSHRGGSQETQYF
TGCAGCCACCGGGGGGGGAGCCAAGAGACCCAGTACTTC
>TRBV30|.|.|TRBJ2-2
CAWGWGRGDNTGELFF
TGTGCCTGGGGTTGGGGCAGGGGGGATAACACCGGGGAGCTGTTTTTT
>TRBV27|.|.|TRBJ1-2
CASSPRTDSPYGYTF
TGTGCCAGCAGTCCCCGGACAGATTCTCCTTATGGCTACACCTTC
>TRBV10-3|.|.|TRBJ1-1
CAIKSPQNTEAFF
TGTGCCATCAAATCCCCCCAAAACACTGAAGCTTTCTTT
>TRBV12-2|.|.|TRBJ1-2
CASRLDMYGYTF
TGTGCAAGTCGCTTAGACATGTATGGCTACACCTTC
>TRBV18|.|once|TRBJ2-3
CASSPGWEGTDTQYF
TGTGCCAGCTCACCGGGTTGGGAAGGGACAGATACGCAGTATTTT
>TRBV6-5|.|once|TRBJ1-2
CASAPAQNYGYTF
TGTGCCAGCGCACCAGCACAGAACTATGGCTACACCTTC
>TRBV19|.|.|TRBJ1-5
CASSIPRDNQPQHF
TGTGCCAGTAGTATACCGCGTGACAATCAGCCCCAGCATTTT
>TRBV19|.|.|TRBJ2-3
CASSKNTDTQYF
TGTGCCAGTAGTAAAAACACAGATACGCAGTATTTT
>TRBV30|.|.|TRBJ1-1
CAWSSGGGTEAFF
TGTGCCTGGAGTAGCGGGGGAGGCACTGAAGCTTTCTTT
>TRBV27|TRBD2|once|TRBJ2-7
CASSLSTSGVSYEQYF
TGTGCCAGCAGTTTATCGACTAGCGGGGTCTCCTACGAGCAGTACTTC